This T cell receptor beta chain was sequenced for a study of cytomegalovirus exposure and HLA in healthy donors (dated by TCRdb to 2015 to 2018). With regard to the full study: The 666 repertoires of the first cohort and the 120 or so validation repertoires were produced on the same platform, according to a later analysis. In addition to the first cohort of hundreds of subjects, a separate validation cohort of 130 or so different subjects was used. The study aimed to test whether cataloging public T cell receptors could reveal signatures of past pathogen exposure. High-throughput TCR immunosequencing, statistical association of individual TCRs with disease status, and machine learning were combined to predict cytomegalovirus infection status.

A word on this clone: Its specific antigen is unknown. The record has no base qualities; no much larger clone is one base away.

V loses 0 bases of germline sequence and J loses 2 bases, and the interval between the two ends is 9 bases. According to the germline V gene (reference sequence), CDR1 reads LNHNV and CDR2 reads YYDKDF. The CDR3 numbers 15 residues from cysteine through phenylalanine. Just CDR3 DNA is preserved here, 45 bases in frame from base 1. The receptor library was made with the immunoSEQ multiplex PCR assay. Per the authors' processing: A statistical classification framework was built for diagnosing cytomegalovirus status from the catalog of TCR beta chain sequences. This immuneACCESS table, as held by TCRdb, lists in-frame sequences with V and J called but not all clones. Of the missing ones, under half trace to an unresolved V gene in checked studies; the others have no known cause. That table furnishes V, J and clone size, whereas the DNA furnished D and trimming. For this sample the table gives 180,000 or so clones, of which 86% were detected only once. Jointly, the top ten make up less than 9.5% of the sample.

The donors were included in the validation cohort of roughly 130 subjects, a group kept apart from the roughly 670-subject first cohort. What the work shows at the level of the full study, not this receptor alone: The study gave a list of around 170 TCR beta chains associated with cytomegalovirus. While some public TCRs were present in many individuals, most TCR sequences turned up only very rarely across donors. A later analysis lacked HLA typing for the validation cohort, so it scored co-occurrence in that cohort across all 110 or so repertoires. It was suggested by the authors that the approach could potentially be generalized to other disease states and immunological phenotypes. The classifier was reported to diagnose cytomegalovirus status with high specificity and sensitivity in both the original and validation cohorts. In vitro tests confirmed that a few of the cytomegalovirus-associated TCR beta chains recognize cytomegalovirus antigens. Subsequent analysis determined that TCRs grouped into clusters in the first cohort also showed a tendency toward co-occurrence across the roughly 130 validation repertoires, and approximately 94% of cluster scores exceeded 0.

The rearrangement combines TRBV15 with TRBJ2-3, with no confidently assigned D gene. This clonotype originated in a man aged 25 to 40 in good health and CMV-seropositive. The sequencing input was PBMCs. The nucleotide sequence reads as follows: TGTGCCACCAGCAGAGATATCGGGTCCACAGATACGCAGTATTTT. It codes for CATSRDIGSTDTQYF.